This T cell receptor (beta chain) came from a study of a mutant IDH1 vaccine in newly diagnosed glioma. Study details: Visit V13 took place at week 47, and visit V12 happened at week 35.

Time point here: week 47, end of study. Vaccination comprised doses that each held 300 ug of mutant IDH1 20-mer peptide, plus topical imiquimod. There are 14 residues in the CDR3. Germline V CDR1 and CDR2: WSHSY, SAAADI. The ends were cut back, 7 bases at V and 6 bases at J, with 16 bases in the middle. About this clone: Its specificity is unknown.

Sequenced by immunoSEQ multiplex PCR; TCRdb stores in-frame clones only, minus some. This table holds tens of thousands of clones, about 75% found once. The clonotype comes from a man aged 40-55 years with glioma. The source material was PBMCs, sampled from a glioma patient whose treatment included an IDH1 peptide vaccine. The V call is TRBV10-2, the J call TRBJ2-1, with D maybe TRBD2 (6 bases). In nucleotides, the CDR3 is TGCGCCAGCATGAGGGGTGGAGGGGCCAATGAGCAGTTCTTC. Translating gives CASMRGGGANEQFF.